This T cell receptor beta chain was identified during a study of shared clonotypes between healthy human individuals. Study at large: Every donor yielded three CD4 naive, three CD4 memory, two CD8 naive and one CD8 memory plate.

V dropped 1 base and J dropped 8 bases, with 11 bases sitting between them. The CDR3 totals 13 residues. Germline CDR1 and CDR2: MGHDK and SYGVNS. Turning to this clone: Its specificity is unknown.

Overall study results and limits: Non-shared clonotypes had lower generation probabilities than those shared by all four donors.

Study processing details: Filtering was not the same, since immunoSEQ gave junction-only sequences without quality scores. TCRdb's copy holds only in-frame clones and misses some; the assay was immunoSEQ multiplex PCR. For V, J and clone size, that table is used; D and trimming come from the DNA. Of approximately 1,000,000 clones detected, approximately 80% appear once; the ten largest clones hold under 0.65%. The receptor's source is a man between 18 and 29 years old in good health. Some clones in this sample may be carry-over from other donors' samples. The J gene is TRBJ1-2, the V gene TRBV25-1; D is uncertain. The sample consisted of memory CD4+ T cells from PBMCs. The sample's subset: CD45RA-negative fraction. The CDR3 DNA is TGTGCCAGCAGTGAATCGGGGATGGAGGGCTACACCTTC. Protein product: CASSESGMEGYTF.